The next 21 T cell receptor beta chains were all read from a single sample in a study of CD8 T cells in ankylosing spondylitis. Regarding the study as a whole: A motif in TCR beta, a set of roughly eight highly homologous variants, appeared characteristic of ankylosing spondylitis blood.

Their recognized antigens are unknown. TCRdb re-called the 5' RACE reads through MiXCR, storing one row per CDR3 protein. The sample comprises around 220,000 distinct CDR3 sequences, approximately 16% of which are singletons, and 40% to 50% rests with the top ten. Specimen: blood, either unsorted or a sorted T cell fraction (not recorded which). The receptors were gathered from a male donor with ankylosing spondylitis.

CDR3 loop: CASSQGLFYEQYF. The CDR3 nucleotides are TGTGCCAGCAGCCAAGGACTTTTCTACGAGCAGTACTTC. The rearrangement joins TRBV27 to TRBJ2-7; perhaps TRBD2 as D (5 bases). Germline CDR1 reads MNHEY; CDR2 reads SMNVEV (reference sequence). This CDR3 has 13 amino acids. V was pared by 6 bases and J by 3 bases, with 12 bases between.

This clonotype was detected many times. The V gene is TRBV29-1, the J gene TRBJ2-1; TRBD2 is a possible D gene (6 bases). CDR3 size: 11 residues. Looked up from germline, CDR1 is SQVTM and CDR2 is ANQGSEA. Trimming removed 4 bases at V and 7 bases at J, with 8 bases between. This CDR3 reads CSVVGRNEQFF. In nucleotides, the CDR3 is TGCAGCGTTGTTGGGAGGAATGAGCAGTTCTTC.

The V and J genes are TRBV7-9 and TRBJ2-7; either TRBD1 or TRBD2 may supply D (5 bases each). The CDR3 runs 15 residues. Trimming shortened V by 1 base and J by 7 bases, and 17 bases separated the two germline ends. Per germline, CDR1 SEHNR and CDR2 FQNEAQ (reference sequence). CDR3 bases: TGTGCCAGCAGCTTAGGGCAGGGACCCTTTTGGGAGCAGTACTTC. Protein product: CASSLGQGPFWEQYF.

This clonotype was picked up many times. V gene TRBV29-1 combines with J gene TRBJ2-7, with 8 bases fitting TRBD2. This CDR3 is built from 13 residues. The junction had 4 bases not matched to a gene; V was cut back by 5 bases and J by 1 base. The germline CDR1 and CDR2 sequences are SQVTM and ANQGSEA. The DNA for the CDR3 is TGCAGCGTTAGGATAGCGGGGTCCTACGAGCAGTACTTC. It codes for CSVRIAGSYEQYF.

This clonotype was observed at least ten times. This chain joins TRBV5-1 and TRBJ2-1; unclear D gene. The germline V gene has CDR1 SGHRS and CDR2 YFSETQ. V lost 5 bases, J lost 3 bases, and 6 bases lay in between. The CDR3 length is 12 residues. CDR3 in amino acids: CASSGDYNEQFF. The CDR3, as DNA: TGCGCCAGCAGTGGGGACTACAATGAGCAGTTCTTC.

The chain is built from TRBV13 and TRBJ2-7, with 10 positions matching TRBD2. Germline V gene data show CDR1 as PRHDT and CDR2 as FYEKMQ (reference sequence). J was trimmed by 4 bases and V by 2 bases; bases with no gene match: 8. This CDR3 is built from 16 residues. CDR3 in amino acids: CASSLTVPSGGYEQYF. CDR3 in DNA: TGTGCCAGCAGCTTAACGGTGCCTAGCGGGGGTTACGAGCAGTACTTC.

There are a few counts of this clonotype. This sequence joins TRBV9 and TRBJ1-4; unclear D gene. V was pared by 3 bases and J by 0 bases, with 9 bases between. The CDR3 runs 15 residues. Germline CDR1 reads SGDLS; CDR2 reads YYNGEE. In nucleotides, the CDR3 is TGTGCCAGCAGCGAAGAGGGTGCAACTAATGAAAAACTGTTTTTT. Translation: CASSEEGATNEKLFF. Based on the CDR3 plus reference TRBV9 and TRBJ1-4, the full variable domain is DSGVTQTPKHLITATGQRVTLRCSPRSGDLSVYWYQQSLDQGLQFLIQYYNGEERAKGNILERFSAQQFPDLHSELNLSSLELGDSALYFCASSEEGATNEKLFFGSGTQLSVL.

CDR3 nucleotides: TGTGCCAGCAGCTATGGACAGGGGCCAGATACGCAGTATTTT. As protein: CASSYGQGPDTQYF. V gene TRBV7-6 combines with J gene TRBJ2-3; TRBD1 matches at 9 bases. Germline V gives CDR1 SGHVS, CDR2 FNYEAQ. This CDR3 is built from 14 residues. V shed 4 bases and J 4 bases; nucleotides not matched to a gene: 3.

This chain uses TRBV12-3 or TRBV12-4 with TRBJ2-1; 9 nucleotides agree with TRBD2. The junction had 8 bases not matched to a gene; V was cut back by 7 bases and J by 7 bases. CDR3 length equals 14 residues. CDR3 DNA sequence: TGTGCCAGCATTCGGGCTAGCGGGATGAATGAGCAGTTCTTC. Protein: CASIRASGMNEQFF.

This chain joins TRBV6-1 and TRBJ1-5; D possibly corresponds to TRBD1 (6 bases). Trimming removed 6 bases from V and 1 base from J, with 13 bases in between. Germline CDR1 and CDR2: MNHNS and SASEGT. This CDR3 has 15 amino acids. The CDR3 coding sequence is TGTGCCAGCAGCCACGGGGGGGCGAGCAATCAGCCCCAGCATTTT. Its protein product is CASSHGGASNQPQHF.

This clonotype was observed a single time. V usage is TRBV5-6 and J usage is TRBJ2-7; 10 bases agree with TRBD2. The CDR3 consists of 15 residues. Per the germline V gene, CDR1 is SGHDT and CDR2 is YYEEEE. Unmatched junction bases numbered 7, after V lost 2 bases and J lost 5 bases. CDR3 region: CASSFSSSGRHEQYF. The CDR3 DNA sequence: TGTGCCAGCAGCTTTTCTTCTAGCGGGAGACACGAGCAGTACTTC.

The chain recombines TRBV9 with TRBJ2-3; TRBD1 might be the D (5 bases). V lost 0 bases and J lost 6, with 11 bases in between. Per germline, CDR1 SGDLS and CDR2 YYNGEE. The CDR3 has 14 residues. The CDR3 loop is CASSVEGMADTQYF. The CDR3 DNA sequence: TGTGCCAGCAGCGTAGAGGGGATGGCGGATACGCAGTATTTT.

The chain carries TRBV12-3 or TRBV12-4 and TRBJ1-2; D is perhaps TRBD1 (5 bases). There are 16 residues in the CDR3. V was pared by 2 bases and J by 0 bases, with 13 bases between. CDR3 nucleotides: TGTGCCAGCAGTTTATTTGGGGCCCAAGCTAACTATGGCTACACCTTC. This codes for CASSLFGAQANYGYTF.

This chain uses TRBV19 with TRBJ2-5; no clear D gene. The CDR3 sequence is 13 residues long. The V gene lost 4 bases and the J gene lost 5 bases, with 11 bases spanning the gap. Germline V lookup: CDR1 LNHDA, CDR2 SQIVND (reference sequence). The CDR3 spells CASSTRVYETQYF. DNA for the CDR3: TGTGCCAGTAGTACCCGGGTCTACGAGACCCAGTACTTC.

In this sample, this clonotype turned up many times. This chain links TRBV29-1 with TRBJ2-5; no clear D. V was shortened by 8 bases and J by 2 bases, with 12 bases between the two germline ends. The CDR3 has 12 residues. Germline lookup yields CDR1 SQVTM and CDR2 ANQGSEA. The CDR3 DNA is TGCAGCACTTTCGACACGCAAGAGACCCAGTACTTC. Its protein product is CSTFDTQETQYF.

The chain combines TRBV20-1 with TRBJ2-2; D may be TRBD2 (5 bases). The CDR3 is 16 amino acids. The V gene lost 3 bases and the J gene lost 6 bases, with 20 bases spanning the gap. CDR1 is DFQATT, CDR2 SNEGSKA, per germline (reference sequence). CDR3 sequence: CSARVVGVLRAGELFF. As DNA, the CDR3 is TGCAGTGCTAGGGTCGTCGGGGTGCTCCGGGCCGGGGAGCTGTTTTTT.

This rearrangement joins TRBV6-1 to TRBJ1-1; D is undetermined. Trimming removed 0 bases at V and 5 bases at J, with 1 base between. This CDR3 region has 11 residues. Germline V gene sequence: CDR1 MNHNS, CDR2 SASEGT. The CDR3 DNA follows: TGTGCCAGCAGTGAAGCGACTGAAGCTTTCTTT. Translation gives CASSEATEAFF.

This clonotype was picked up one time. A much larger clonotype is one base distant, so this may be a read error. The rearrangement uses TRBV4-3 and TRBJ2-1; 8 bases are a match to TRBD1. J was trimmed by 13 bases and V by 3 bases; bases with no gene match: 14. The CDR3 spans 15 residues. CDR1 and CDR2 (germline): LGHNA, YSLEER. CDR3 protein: CASSHTLTGAETQFF. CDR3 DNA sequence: TGCGCCAGCAGCCACACCCTGACAGGGGCAGAGACCCAGTTCTTC.

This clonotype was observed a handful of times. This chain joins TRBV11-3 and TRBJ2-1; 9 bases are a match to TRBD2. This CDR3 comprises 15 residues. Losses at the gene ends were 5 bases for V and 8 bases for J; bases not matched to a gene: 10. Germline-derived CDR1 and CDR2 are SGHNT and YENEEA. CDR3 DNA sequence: TGTGCCAGCAGCCTTCCCTCGGGACTAGCCTATGAGCAGTTCTTC. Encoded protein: CASSLPSGLAYEQFF.

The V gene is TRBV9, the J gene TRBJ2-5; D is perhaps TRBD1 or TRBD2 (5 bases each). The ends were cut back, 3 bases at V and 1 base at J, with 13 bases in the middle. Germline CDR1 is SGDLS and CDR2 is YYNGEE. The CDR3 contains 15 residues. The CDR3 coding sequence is TGTGCCAGCAGCGAGGGACGGACGGTCCAAGAGACCCAGTACTTC. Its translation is CASSEGRTVQETQYF.

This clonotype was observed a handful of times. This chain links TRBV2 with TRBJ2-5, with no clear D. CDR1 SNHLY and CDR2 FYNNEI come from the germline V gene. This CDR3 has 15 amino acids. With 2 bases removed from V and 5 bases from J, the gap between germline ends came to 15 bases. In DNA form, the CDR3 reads TGTGCCAGCAGTGAATACCGGTCTCTAGAGGAGACCCAGTACTTC. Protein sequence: CASSEYRSLEETQYF.